A single sample gave rise to the 30 T cell receptor beta chains below, sequenced in a study of cytomegalovirus exposure and HLA in healthy donors. In the PCR, 60 Vbeta and 13 Jbeta primers were used. Assay: immunoSEQ multiplex PCR; the TCRdb copy retains only in-frame clones and omits some. The sample consists of some 120,000 clones, approximately 80% of them appearing once. Sequenced sample: PBMCs. The receptors derive from a man aged 50-60 years in good health and CMV-seronegative.

The genes are TRBV18 and TRBJ2-3, with 9 bases lining up with TRBD2. CDR1 and CDR2 from the germline V gene are KGHSH and LQKENI. The junction had 6 bases not matched to a gene; V was cut back by 3 bases and J by 2 bases. The CDR3 has 16 amino acids. CDR3 amino acids: CASSPSGGTYTDTQYF. CDR3 DNA: TGTGCCAGCTCACCCAGCGGGGGGACTTACACAGATACGCAGTATTTT.

Only a few counts were recorded for this clone. The J gene is TRBJ2-7, the V gene TRBV11-2; D unresolved. V lost 1 base to trimming and J lost 3 bases, with 4 bases between them. The CDR3 has 12 residues. Germline values: CDR1 SGHAT, CDR2 FQNNGV. The CDR3 loop reads CASSLVVYEQYF. In nucleotides, the CDR3 is TGTGCCAGCAGCTTAGTAGTCTACGAGCAGTACTTC.

The V call is TRBV7-2, the J call TRBJ2-5; 9 bases map to TRBD2. J was trimmed by 5 bases and V by 5 bases; bases with no gene match: 3. The CDR3 runs 13 residues. CDR1 SGHTA and CDR2 FQGNSA come from the germline V gene. CDR3 DNA: TGTGCCAGCAGCGGACTAGCGCACGAGACCCAGTACTTC. Protein sequence: CASSGLAHETQYF.

V gene TRBV7-2 combines with J gene TRBJ2-6, with 9 bases fitting TRBD2. The germline CDR1 and CDR2 sequences are SGHTA and FQGNSA. This CDR3 has 18 amino acids. V shed 3 bases, J shed 0 bases, and the junction held 6 bases outside the gene matches. The CDR3 coding sequence is TGTGCCAGCAGCTTTGAACTAGCGGGTTCCTCTGGGGCCAACGTCCTGACTTTC. It codes for CASSFELAGSSGANVLTF.

This sequence joins TRBV6-5 and TRBJ1-1; D uncertain. Trimming removed 4 bases at V and 5 bases at J, with 14 bases between. CDR1 MNHEY and CDR2 SVGAGI come from the germline V gene. This CDR3 contains 14 residues. The CDR3 loop is CASSSGLPATEAFF. CDR3 DNA sequence: TGTGCCAGCAGTTCAGGCCTTCCGGCGACTGAAGCTTTCTTT.

Notes on this clone: One junction end disagrees with the germline gene, perhaps due to a read error. The gene calls are TRBV7-2 and TRBJ2-3; the match to TRBD2 covers 8 bases. Per the germline V gene, CDR1 is SGHTA and CDR2 is FQGNSA. The CDR3 is 15 residues long. CDR3 protein: CASRLGLADTDTQYF. The CDR3 nucleotides read TGTGCCAGCAGGTTAGGACTAGCCGACACAGATACGCAGTATTTT.

The gene calls are TRBV5-5 and TRBJ1-3; D not certain. The CDR3 is 15 residues long. The germline V gene has CDR1 SGHKS and CDR2 YYEKEE (reference sequence). Trimming took off 2 bases at V and 2 bases at J, with 11 bases between the two ends. The DNA of the CDR3 is TGTGCCAGCAGCTTCGAGGGAAGTGCTGGAAACACCATATATTTT. Protein sequence: CASSFEGSAGNTIYF.

The chain links TRBV6-5 to TRBJ1-1; no reliable D call. V gave up 4 bases and J gave up 0 bases, with 12 bases separating them. From germline, CDR1 is MNHEY and CDR2 SVGAGI. The CDR3 covers 15 residues. This CDR3 is CASSSGYPLNTEAFF. Here the CDR3 DNA reads TGTGCCAGCAGTTCGGGGTACCCCTTGAACACTGAAGCTTTCTTT.

The chain joins TRBV15 to TRBJ2-5; 9 nucleotides line up with TRBD2. The CDR3 is made up of 15 amino acids. Germline CDR1 LNHNV, CDR2 YYDKDF (reference sequence). V shed 2 bases, J shed 3 bases, and the junction held 4 bases outside the gene matches. The CDR3 spells CATSRHGGGEETQYF. The DNA of the CDR3 is TGTGCCACCAGCAGACACGGCGGGGGGGAAGAGACCCAGTACTTC.

This clone was counted only a few times. The chain joins TRBV5-6 to TRBJ2-7; TRBD2 agrees at 8 bases. The CDR3 extends over 16 amino acids. J gave up 6 bases and V 4 bases, and 15 bases lay outside the gene matches. Germline-derived CDR1 and CDR2 are SGHDT and YYEEEE. CDR3 region: CASSTGTRLSRREQYF. CDR3 nucleotide sequence: TGTGCCAGCAGCACCGGGACTAGGCTCAGTCGACGCGAGCAGTACTTC.

The V call is TRBV6-5, the J call TRBJ1-1, with D possibly matching TRBD1 (5 bases). V lost 7 bases, J lost 11 bases, and 17 bases lay in between. This CDR3 has 12 residues. From germline, CDR1 is MNHEY and CDR2 SVGAGI. The CDR3 loop reads CASKAGQSRAFF. The CDR3 DNA is TGTGCCAGCAAAGCCGGACAAAGTAGGGCTTTCTTT.

The gene calls are TRBV30 and TRBJ1-1; D remains unclear. V was shortened by 4 bases and J by 7 bases, with 10 bases between the two germline ends. Germline V lookup: CDR1 GTSNPN, CDR2 SVGIG (reference sequence). The CDR3 has 11 amino acids. CDR3 residues: CAWTRDYEAFF. The CDR3 nucleotides are TGTGCCTGGACCCGGGATTATGAAGCTTTCTTT.

The chain combines TRBV19 with TRBJ2-7, with TRBD1 as a possible D gene (5 bases). The CDR3 contains 15 residues. Trimming shortened V by 5 bases and J by 1 base, and 15 bases separated the two germline ends. CDR1 is LNHDA, CDR2 SQIVND, per germline (reference sequence). The CDR3, as DNA: TGTGCCAGTAGTGTAGGGGCCATTGGGTCCTACGAGCAGTACTTC. Translation gives CASSVGAIGSYEQYF.

The chain has TRBV6-4 and TRBJ2-1; D uncertain. Trimming took 5 bases from V and 4 from J, leaving 12 bases between them. Germline V gene data show CDR1 as MRHNA and CDR2 as SNTAGT. The length of the CDR3 is 14 residues. The CDR3 bases are TGTGCCAGCAGTCCCAGTAGCTTATACAATGAGCAGTTCTTC. Protein product: CASSPSSLYNEQFF.

The chain links TRBV4-3 to TRBJ1-4; D ambiguous. V was shortened by 0 bases and J by 15 bases, with 17 bases between the two germline ends. The germline gives CDR1 LGHNA, CDR2 YSLEER. The CDR3 runs to 14 residues. Here the CDR3 DNA reads TGCGCCAGCAGCCAAGATAACGGAAAAGGCGGAGTGTTTTTT. It is translated as CASSQDNGKGGVFF.

This chain links TRBV7-6 with TRBJ2-2; D uncertain. Trimming took off 1 base at V and 1 base at J, with 4 bases between the two ends. There are 14 residues in the CDR3. The V gene's germline CDR1 is SGHVS and CDR2 FNYEAQ. The CDR3 sequence: CASSLVRNTGELFF. The CDR3 DNA sequence: TGTGCCAGCAGCTTAGTTCGGAACACCGGGGAGCTGTTTTTT.

Concerning this clone itself: Additional DNA sequences in this sample encode the identical CDR3. The chain joins TRBV5-1 to TRBJ2-4; 8 bases are shared with TRBD2. CDR1 and CDR2 (germline): SGHRS, YFSETQ. The CDR3 contains 18 residues. V was clipped by 0 bases and J by 0 bases; unmatched bases: 8. The chain's CDR3 is CASSLEGGLAVAKNIQYF. In DNA, the CDR3 is TGCGCCAGCAGCTTGGAGGGCGGACTAGCCGTAGCCAAAAACATTCAGTACTTC.

The CDR3 region has the DNA TGTGCCAGCAGTGACCAGGGATACGAGCAGTACTTC. Translated, it gives CASSDQGYEQYF. The gene calls are TRBV6-6 and TRBJ2-7; TRBD1 might be the D (5 bases). From germline, CDR1 is MNHNY and CDR2 SVGAGI (reference sequence). The CDR3 sequence is 12 residues long. The V end lost 5 bases, the J end lost 4 bases, and 9 bases lay between the germline ends.

The gene calls are TRBV27 and TRBJ2-7; D might be TRBD1 (6 bases). V was pared by 5 bases and J by 2 bases, with 13 bases between. The CDR3 is made up of 14 amino acids. Per germline, CDR1 MNHEY and CDR2 SMNVEV (reference sequence). The CDR3, as DNA: TGTGCCAGCAGTAGAGTACAGGGTCCCTACGAGCAGTACTTC. Amino acid sequence: CASSRVQGPYEQYF.

This clone was detected once. V and J are TRBV28 and TRBJ1-2; D call uncertain. Germline V gene data show CDR1 as MDHEN and CDR2 as SYDVKM. The V end lost 5 bases, the J end lost 5 bases, and 9 bases lay between the germline ends. The CDR3 is 12 amino acids. CDR3 residues: CASSAGGYGYTF. CDR3 nucleotide sequence: TGTGCCAGCAGTGCCGGCGGTTATGGCTACACCTTC.

This clone was observed a handful of times. J is TRBJ1-1 and V is TRBV5-4; perhaps TRBD1 as D (6 bases). Germline V gene data show CDR1 as SGHNT and CDR2 as YYREEE (reference sequence). CDR3 length equals 16 residues. V lost 4 bases to trimming and J lost 3 bases, with 19 bases between them. In DNA form, the CDR3 reads TGTGCCAGCAGCGGTCAGGGGTCTCCTTCGGACACTGAAGCTTTCTTT. This sequence encodes CASSGQGSPSDTEAFF. The full variable domain, its missing parts supplied by reference TRBV5-4 and TRBJ1-1, is ETGVTQSPTHLIKTRGQQVTLRCSSQSGHNTVSWYQQALGQGPQFIFQYYREEENGRGNFPPRFSGLQFPNYSSELNVNALELDDSALYLCASSGQGSPSDTEAFFGQGTRLTVV.

J is TRBJ1-2 and V is TRBV4-2; 7 bases match TRBD1. Losses at the gene ends were 4 bases for V and 8 bases for J; bases not matched to a gene: 10. The CDR3 contains 14 residues. CDR1 and CDR2 (germline): LGHNA, YNFKEQ. This chain's CDR3 is CASSLPGQPFGYTF. The CDR3 DNA sequence: TGTGCCAGCAGCCTACCGGGACAGCCCTTCGGCTACACCTTC.

The J gene is TRBJ2-5, the V gene TRBV6-6; 9 bases are a match to TRBD1. V was clipped by 2 bases and J by 2 bases; unmatched bases: 3. CDR1 is MNHNY, CDR2 SVGAGI, per germline (reference sequence). The CDR3 contains 15 residues. The CDR3 protein is CASSYGGQGQETQYF. Written as DNA, the CDR3 is TGTGCCAGCAGTTACGGGGGACAGGGTCAAGAGACCCAGTACTTC.

The genes are TRBV7-8 and TRBJ2-4; D gene ambiguous. V lost 4 bases, J lost 3 bases, and 13 bases lay in between. The CDR3 has 15 residues. Germline-derived CDR1 and CDR2 are SGHVS and FQNEAQ. The CDR3 protein is CASSSPPGNKNIQYF. The DNA of the CDR3 is TGTGCCAGCAGCTCCCCCCCGGGTAACAAAAACATTCAGTACTTC.

V gene TRBV7-6 combines with J gene TRBJ2-3; a weak D match, TRBD2 (6 bases). Germline assignment: CDR1 SGHVS and CDR2 FNYEAQ. Deletions cut 1 base from V and 10 bases from J, with 12 bases between. The CDR3 has 13 residues. As DNA, the CDR3 is TGTGCCAGCAGCTTAGGGGAGGTTGGAGCGCAGTATTTT. It yields the protein CASSLGEVGAQYF.

The chain employs TRBV7-2 and TRBJ2-3; D may be TRBD2 (6 bases). The CDR3 is 15 residues long. Trimming removed 4 bases from V and 7 bases from J, with 18 bases in between. Germline V gene sequence: CDR1 SGHTA, CDR2 FQGNSA. CDR3 sequence reads: CASSSRVAGSNTQYF. The CDR3 DNA is TGTGCCAGCAGCTCCCGGGTGGCGGGAAGTAATACGCAGTATTTT. The complete variable domain, with remaining parts taken from reference TRBV7-2 and TRBJ2-3, reads GAGVSQSPSNKVTEKGKDVELRCDPISGHTALYWYRQSLGQGLEFLIYFQGNSAPDKSGLPSDRFSAERTGGSVSTLTIQRTQQEDSAVYLCASSSRVAGSNTQYFGPGTRLTVL.

CDR3 DNA: TGTGCCAGCAGCCCTCCATTGAGTACTGAAGCTTTCTTT. Its protein is CASSPPLSTEAFF. The chain recombines TRBV27 with TRBJ1-1; no clear D gene. V lost 6 bases and J lost 5, with 13 bases in between. CDR1 and CDR2 from the germline V gene are MNHEY and SMNVEV (reference sequence). The CDR3 is 13 amino acids.

The rearrangement links TRBV11-2 to TRBJ2-7; D call uncertain. The V and J ends lost 1 base and 2 bases respectively, with 12 bases between them. CDR3 length: 15 amino acids. Germline V gives CDR1 SGHAT, CDR2 FQNNGV. Here the CDR3 DNA reads TGTGCCAGCAGCTTAGTCGCAGGCTCGGCCTACGAGCAGTACTTC. Its translation: CASSLVAGSAYEQYF.

The chain uses TRBV7-2 and TRBJ2-7; D might be TRBD1 (6 bases). Between the trimmed V and J ends, which lost 5 bases and 7 bases, there was a span of 21 bases. The CDR3 is 15 amino acids. In germline, CDR1 is SGHTA, CDR2 FQGNSA. CDR3 sequence: CASSEPRGSGWEQYF. The CDR3 DNA sequence: TGTGCCAGCAGCGAACCCAGGGGTTCGGGGTGGGAGCAGTACTTC.

This chain uses TRBV7-2 with TRBJ2-5; D perhaps matches TRBD2 (5 bases). This CDR3 contains 16 residues. Trimming cost V 3 bases and J 4 bases, with 18 bases left between them. Germline CDR1 is SGHTA and CDR2 is FQGNSA. This CDR3 reads CASSFLVSSPSETQYF. In nucleotides, the CDR3 is TGTGCCAGCAGCTTCTTGGTGTCTAGCCCCTCAGAGACCCAGTACTTC.